A single sample is the source of the 3 T cell receptor beta chains below, sequenced in a study of blood T cell repertoires in COVID-19. Sequencing used immunoSEQ multiplex PCR; TCRdb keeps in-frame clones, though not all of them. The sample contains about 160,000 clones, around four fifths of which appear only once. Sequences were obtained from PBMCs or T cells enriched from blood (not recorded which). The receptors were sampled from a woman in her forties or fifties who had recovered from COVID-19.

Of note for this clone: A junction end diverges from the germline sequence, so it may reflect a read error. V and J are TRBV24-1 and TRBJ1-1, with D unclear. This CDR3 comprises 12 residues. Per germline, CDR1 KGHDR and CDR2 SFDVKD. The CDR3 protein is CATSGVRGETFF. CDR3 sequence (DNA): TGTGCCACCAGTGGGGTACGAGGTGAAACTTTCTTT.

This chain uses TRBV3-1 (or the pseudogene TRBV3-2) with TRBJ1-5, with D perhaps matching TRBD1 (5 bases). The CDR3 totals 14 residues. Germline lookup yields CDR1 LGHDT and CDR2 YNNKEL (reference sequence). Trimming removed 7 bases at V and 1 base at J, with 11 bases between. The CDR3 coding sequence is TGTGCCAGCAATCAGGGTTTGAGCAATCAGCCCCAGCATTTT. Amino acid sequence: CASNQGLSNQPQHF.

V gene TRBV7-3 combines with J gene TRBJ2-3; D perhaps matches TRBD2 (6 bases). This CDR3 is built from 15 residues. From germline, CDR1 is SGHTA and CDR2 FQGTGA. Trimming shortened V by 5 bases and J by 8 bases, and 20 bases separated the two germline ends. This CDR3 is CASSPSTSAVGTQYF. The CDR3, as DNA: TGTGCCAGCAGCCCCTCGACTAGTGCAGTGGGTACGCAGTATTTT.